This T cell receptor (beta chain) was identified in a study of T-cell reconstitution after alpha-beta-depleted transplantation in children. This clonotype was detected ten times or more. Per germline, CDR1 SEHNR and CDR2 FQNEAQ (reference sequence). The CDR3 is 12 amino acids. Trimming took off 1 base at V and 3 bases at J, with 1 base between the two ends. The library targeted TCRbeta and was prepared with unique molecular identifiers. From the PCR reads, TCRdb called clonotypes with MiXCR, one entry per CDR3 protein. The table has about 610,000 distinct CDR3 sequences, about 11% seen once. The material was PBMCs from the stem cell graft donor, obtained from the stem cell graft. The chain has TRBV7-9 and TRBJ1-5; D unclear. The TCR was taken from a human donor who donated a stem cell graft to a child with acute myeloid leukemia. The CDR3 coding sequence is TGTGCCAGCAGCTTAGACAATCAGCCCCAGCATTTT. Translated, it gives CASSLDNQPQHF.